This T cell receptor beta chain was captured by sequencing in a study of blood T cell repertoires in COVID-19 (TCRdb year 2020). Background on the whole study: Samples covering the acute and convalescent phases of COVID-19 were provided by collaborators in the United States, Italy and Spain. The material from the prospective study consisted of cDNA or gDNA derived from T cells, B-cell-depleted T cells, or PBMCs. The dataset comprised deeply sampled blood TCRbeta repertoires from subjects exposed to, actively infected with, or recovered from COVID-19. The repertoires were released in a freely available public database intended as a resource for research on the immune response to SARS-CoV-2. The samples were drawn from two sources: the first 160 participants of the ongoing ImmuneRACE study, and over 950 subjects contributed by 6 global collaborators. Sample metadata almost always included a de-identified subject ID, COVID-19 status, age in years and sex. HLA class I and class II types, where available, came from metadata supplied by the sample provider rather than from assay-based typing. Overall results and qualifications from the work: Clinical and demographic metadata were provided uncurated, with the amount varying by source and participant.

V drops 0 bases and J drops 10 bases, leaving 22 bases in between. The CDR3 spans 18 residues, from the cysteine through the phenylalanine. Left in the record is the CDR3 DNA by itself, 54 bases read in frame from the first base. Based on the germline V gene, the CDR1 and CDR2 sequences are MGHRA and YSYEKL. The immunoSEQ Assay, a bias-controlled multiplex PCR, was used to amplify TCRbeta CDR3 regions from genomic DNA. The study's processing was this. The number of nucleated cells in each sample was estimated from the amplification of reference gene primers within the assay. To quantify the absolute abundance of each unique TCRbeta CDR3 rearrangement, sequence reads were collapsed and filtered. For each sample, productive Simpson clonality was calculated as the square root of Simpson's diversity index over productive rearrangements. What TCRdb holds here is the immuneACCESS table cut down to in-frame rearrangements. Part of the clones is not present; checked against another copy, under half of the missing clones reflect an unresolved V gene, and the others are unexplained. The D gene and trimming were derived from the DNA, and the V and J assignments and clone size from that table. Within this sample are approximately 350,000 clones, with over 75% of them counted one time only. The ten largest clones represent roughly 1% of the sample.

A single count supports this clone. Its antigen is currently not known. The sample holds no much larger clone one base away, and base qualities are not on file. Participants in the prospective study were enrolled through a virtual design, were aged about 18 to 100 years, and lived in roughly 25 United States geographic areas. To assign participants to cohorts, the prospective study relied on clinical history that participants themselves reported in a screening survey and a study questionnaire. Recovered participants in ImmuneRACE Cohort 3 were defined by two consecutive negative NP/OP PCR tests, clearance by a healthcare professional, or resolution of symptoms. Mobile phlebotomists in the prospective study collected whole blood, serum and a nasopharyngeal or oropharyngeal swab from every participant. Additional blood draws and questionnaires over a 2-month period could optionally be provided by prospective study participants. Before DNA extraction, prospective study blood samples were shipped either frozen or at room temperature.

The chain uses TRBV4-1 and TRBJ1-6; the D gene is unclear. The sequencing input was PBMCs or T cells enriched from blood (not recorded which). This receptor was identified in a man younger than 35 who had recovered from COVID-19. The CDR3: CASSQDAMGEGGRSPLHF. At the DNA level, the sequence is TGCGCCAGCAGCCAAGATGCGATGGGAGAGGGAGGTCGGTCACCCCTCCACTTT.